The source of this T cell receptor beta chain is a study of human thymus T cells. Trimming cost V 6 bases and J 1 base; bases outside gene matches: 6. The CDR3 is made up of 17 amino acids. Germline loops: CDR1 WSHSY, CDR2 SAAADI. This table comes from immunoSEQ multiplex PCR, and its TCRdb copy is limited to in-frame clones, with some not included. The repertoire holds about 130,000 clones, with just under 95% as singletons. As concerns this clone: What it binds is unknown.

The study, taken as a whole, reports: Related studies noted strongly shared thymic repertoires across unrelated people. It looked as if thymic and blood repertoires used V and J genes in a biased way.

Thymic samples were excised during corrective heart operations. Material: thymus tissue. This TCR was recovered from a boy in the first two years of life with a congenital heart defect but otherwise immunologically healthy. This chain connects TRBV10-2 to TRBJ2-2; 12 nucleotides align to TRBD2. DNA of the CDR3: TGCGCCAGCAGCCTCGGACTAGCGGGACTGAACACCGGGGAGCTGTTTTTT. This encodes CASSLGLAGLNTGELFF.